The 7 T cell receptor beta chains listed next were all sequenced from one sample in a study of blood T cell repertoires in COVID-19. Data came from immunoSEQ multiplex PCR; TCRdb stores just in-frame clones and leaves some out. The sample contains over 200,000 clones, around nine tenths of which appear only once. The sequenced sample was peripheral blood. These TCRs come from a woman aged 55-70 years with acute or convalescent COVID-19.

Turning to this clone: The same CDR3 is also encoded by other DNA sequences in this sample. The CDR3 sequence: CASSEAGGSNQPQHF. DNA for the CDR3: TGCGCCAGCAGTGAGGCGGGGGGTAGCAATCAGCCCCAGCATTTT. The V gene is TRBV10-2, the J gene TRBJ1-5, with a tentative D call TRBD1 (5 bases). The V end was cut by 2 bases, the J end by 0 bases, with 8 bases between. The germline gives CDR1 WSHSY, CDR2 SAAADI. The CDR3 contains 15 residues.

The genes are TRBV28 and TRBJ1-2, with 7 bases aligning to TRBD1. Germline values: CDR1 MDHEN, CDR2 SYDVKM. The CDR3 is 13 amino acids. Losses at the gene ends were 6 bases for V and 8 bases for J; bases not matched to a gene: 9. For the CDR3, the DNA is TGTGCCAGCAGGAAAGGGGGCTGGGGAGGCTACACCTTC. Translating gives CASRKGGWGGYTF.

This clone was observed once. The chain combines TRBV7-3 with TRBJ1-2; D perhaps matches TRBD1 (5 bases). Trimming stripped 1 base from V and 2 bases from J, with 8 bases between. The CDR3 length is 14 residues. Germline V gives CDR1 SGHTA, CDR2 FQGTGA. CDR3 nucleotides: TGTGCCAGCAGCTTAAGGAGGGACAACTATGGCTACACCTTC. Protein sequence: CASSLRRDNYGYTF.

V is TRBV5-1 and J is TRBJ1-5; TRBD1 might be the D (6 bases). Germline values: CDR1 SGHRS, CDR2 YFSETQ. Trimming stripped 4 bases from V and 3 bases from J, with 14 bases between. The CDR3 totals 15 residues. For the CDR3, the DNA is TGCGCCAGCAGCCTCGGGGGGGGCAACAATCAGCCCCAGCATTTT. Amino acid sequence: CASSLGGGNNQPQHF.

V is TRBV4-2 and J is TRBJ1-2; TRBD1 matches 11 bases. The germline gives CDR1 LGHNA, CDR2 YNFKEQ. This CDR3 is 19 amino acids long. The V segment lost 0 bases and the J segment 2 bases; nucleotides outside the gene matches: 11. The CDR3 loop is CASSQEYLGQGGENYGYTF. The CDR3 bases are TGTGCCAGCAGCCAAGAATATCTGGGACAGGGGGGCGAAAACTATGGCTACACCTTC.

The rearrangement uses TRBV25-1 and TRBJ2-5; tentative D call: TRBD1 (5 bases). Trimming took 4 bases from V and 2 from J, leaving 11 bases between them. Germline CDR1 is MGHDK and CDR2 is SYGVNS. This CDR3 comprises 14 residues. In DNA, the CDR3 is TGTGCCAGCAGTGTGCAGGGTTGGCAAGAGACCCAGTACTTC. Protein sequence: CASSVQGWQETQYF.

The rearrangement uses TRBV3-1 (or the pseudogene TRBV3-2) and TRBJ2-3; possibly TRBD1 for D (7 bases). CDR1 and CDR2 (germline): LGHDT, YNNKEL (reference sequence). The CDR3 totals 17 residues. V was pared by 2 bases and J by 4 bases, with 19 bases between. The CDR3 DNA sequence: TGTGCCAGCAGCCAACCGGGAGTGGGGACAGAGGCAGATACGCAGTATTTT. It translates to CASSQPGVGTEADTQYF.